These 4 T cell receptor beta chains share one sample of origin, sequenced in a study of blood T cell repertoires in COVID-19. Sequencing was performed with immunoSEQ multiplex PCR; in TCRdb, only in-frame clones are kept and a portion is missing. The repertoire holds over 65,000 clones, 80% to 95% seen once, with under 0.8% in the top ten. The sample consisted of peripheral blood. These receptors originate from an elderly woman with acute or convalescent COVID-19.

V is TRBV27 and J is TRBJ2-3; TRBD1 aligns across 9 bases. CDR1 and CDR2 from the germline V gene are MNHEY and SMNVEV (reference sequence). The V segment lost 5 bases and the J segment 4 bases; nucleotides outside the gene matches: 7. The CDR3 has 15 amino acids. CDR3 bases: TGTGCCAGCAGTCCCTTACAGGGGGCCCCAGATACGCAGTATTTT. Residues: CASSPLQGAPDTQYF.

V usage is TRBV5-4 and J usage is TRBJ2-3; D is perhaps TRBD1 (6 bases). The V end lost 4 bases, the J end lost 0 bases, and 15 bases lay between the germline ends. The germline V gene encodes CDR1 SGHNT and CDR2 YYREEE (reference sequence). The CDR3 consists of 16 residues. The CDR3 DNA reads as TGTGCCAGCAGCCCCCAGGGTGGGGGCAGCACAGATACGCAGTATTTT. It yields the protein CASSPQGGGSTDTQYF.

V usage is TRBV11-1 and J usage is TRBJ2-7, with 7 positions matching TRBD2. J was trimmed by 2 bases and V by 0 bases; bases with no gene match: 7. Germline CDR1 SGHAT, CDR2 FQDESV (reference sequence). The CDR3 covers 16 residues. CDR3 nucleotides: TGTGCCAGCAGCTTAGCGCTAGCTAGCGGCACCTACGAGCAGTACTTC. This encodes CASSLALASGTYEQYF.

The V call is TRBV7-3, the J call TRBJ1-1, with D possibly being TRBD1 (5 bases). This CDR3 is 14 amino acids long. The V gene lost 5 bases and the J gene lost 1 base, with 11 bases spanning the gap. Germline V gives CDR1 SGHTA, CDR2 FQGTGA. CDR3 bases: TGTGCCAGCAGCCCAGGGAACCCGAACACTGAAGCTTTCTTT. Protein product: CASSPGNPNTEAFF.